The entry below describes one T cell receptor (beta chain). Its matching antigen is unknown. The sample is drawn from a study of T cell responses to AZD1222 COVID-19 vaccine. Study outcomes and limitations: Clonal diversity was possibly underestimated, and the donors were mostly white British, with more females. The number of AZD1222 recipients seropositive at baseline was only 5 to 7. A rise in Spike-specific TCR breadth and depth followed two AZD1222 doses.

Data came from immunoSEQ multiplex PCR; TCRdb stores just in-frame clones and leaves some out. Of 130,000 or so clones in the sample, about 82% are singletons; the top ten hold more than 10%. The CDR3 is 15 residues long. Trimming cost V 0 bases and J 2 bases, with 11 bases left between them. Per the germline V gene, CDR1 is SGHNT and CDR2 is YYREEE (reference sequence). The receptor's source is an adult in good health. The material sequenced was peripheral blood, taken on day 0 of AZD1222 vaccination. V usage is TRBV5-4 and J usage is TRBJ2-5; D is perhaps TRBD1 (6 bases). CDR3 nucleotides: TGTGCCAGCAGCTTGGACAGGGCTCTTCAAGAGACCCAGTACTTC. Translated, it gives CASSLDRALQETQYF.